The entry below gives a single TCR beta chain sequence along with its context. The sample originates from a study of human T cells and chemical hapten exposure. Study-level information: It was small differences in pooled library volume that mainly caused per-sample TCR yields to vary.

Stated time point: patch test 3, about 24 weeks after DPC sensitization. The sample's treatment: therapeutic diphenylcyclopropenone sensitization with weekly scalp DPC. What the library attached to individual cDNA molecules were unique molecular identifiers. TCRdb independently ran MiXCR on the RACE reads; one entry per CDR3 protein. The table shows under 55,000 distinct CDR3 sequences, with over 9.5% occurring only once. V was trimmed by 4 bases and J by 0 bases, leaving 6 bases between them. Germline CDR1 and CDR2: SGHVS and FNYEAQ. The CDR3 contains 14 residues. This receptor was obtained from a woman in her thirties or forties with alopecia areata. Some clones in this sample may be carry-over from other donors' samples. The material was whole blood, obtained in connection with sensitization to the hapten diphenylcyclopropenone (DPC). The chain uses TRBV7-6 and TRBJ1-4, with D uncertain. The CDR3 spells CASSSGATNEKLFF. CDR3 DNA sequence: TGTGCCAGCAGCTCGGGTGCAACTAATGAAAAACTGTTTTTT.